Following are 19 T cell receptor beta chains from one sample sequenced in a study of lymphopenia after photon versus proton radiotherapy. Clones were read by immunoSEQ multiplex PCR, and TCRdb kept only the in-frame ones, dropping some. The sample lists 65,000 or so clones, roughly nine tenths occurring once. The source material was peripheral blood, sampled from a patient treated with proton-based radiotherapy. The origin of the receptors is an elderly man with esophageal cancer.

CDR3 coding DNA: TGCGCCAGCAGCCAAGAAGTAACAGGAACTAACTATGGCTACACCTTC. This encodes CASSQEVTGTNYGYTF. The V call is TRBV4-1, the J call TRBJ1-2; D perhaps matches TRBD1 (5 bases). Looked up from germline, CDR1 is MGHRA and CDR2 is YSYEKL. Between the trimmed V and J ends, which lost 0 bases and 0 bases, there was a span of 11 bases. This CDR3 is built from 16 residues.

This sequence joins TRBV2 and TRBJ2-7, with 8 nucleotides matching TRBD1. The V gene's germline CDR1 is SNHLY and CDR2 FYNNEI. The V gene end was trimmed by 5 bases and the J gene end by 7 bases; junction bases not matched to a gene: 4. The CDR3 contains 12 residues. The CDR3 protein is CASSYTGGEQYF. In nucleotides, the CDR3 is TGTGCCAGCAGTTATACAGGGGGGGAGCAGTACTTC.

V gene TRBV6-5 combines with J gene TRBJ1-1; no reliable D call. V lost 2 bases to trimming and J lost 3 bases, with 13 bases between them. The CDR3 covers 15 residues. Germline V lookup: CDR1 MNHEY, CDR2 SVGAGI. The CDR3 nucleotides are TGTGCCAGCAGTTACCTCGACCGGAGGGACACTGAAGCTTTCTTT. It encodes CASSYLDRRDTEAFF.

The chain uses TRBV7-2 and TRBJ2-5; 8 nucleotides align to TRBD1. V trimming: 5 bases; J trimming: 4 bases; junction bases outside the gene matches: 12. Looked up from germline, CDR1 is SGHTA and CDR2 is FQGNSA. The CDR3 totals 16 residues. The CDR3 DNA is TGTGCCAGCAGCACTCGGACAGGGCCAAGGCTAGAGACCCAGTACTTC. Its translation: CASSTRTGPRLETQYF.

The chain joins TRBV6-5 to TRBJ1-2; D may be TRBD1 (5 bases). CDR1 and CDR2 from the germline V gene are MNHEY and SVGAGI. The V end lost 4 bases, the J end lost 4 bases, and 10 bases lay between the germline ends. This CDR3 contains 13 residues. CDR3: CASSSPGTYGYTF. The CDR3 region has the DNA TGTGCCAGCAGTTCCCCAGGGACCTATGGCTACACCTTC.

The CDR3 is CASSLAGTGDDSPLHF. For the CDR3, the DNA is TGTGCCAGCAGCTTAGCCGGGACAGGGGACGATTCACCCCTCCACTTT. The chain is built from TRBV7-9 and TRBJ1-6; TRBD1 matches at 10 bases. Trimming took 0 bases from V and 8 from J; bases not matched to a gene: 4. Germline-derived CDR1 and CDR2 are SEHNR and FQNEAQ (reference sequence). The CDR3 consists of 16 residues.

The chain joins TRBV6-1 to TRBJ2-7, with D possibly TRBD2 on 5 matching bases. Trimming pared 6 bases from V and 7 bases from J, leaving 22 bases between. The CDR3 is 15 residues long. From germline, CDR1 is MNHNS and CDR2 SASEGT. The DNA of the CDR3 is TGTGCCAGCAGGTACGCGGATTCCGAGGGTAGGGAGCAGTACTTC. It codes for CASRYADSEGREQYF.

The chain couples TRBV7-9 to TRBJ2-1, with D tentatively TRBD1 (6 bases). Germline V gives CDR1 SEHNR, CDR2 FQNEAQ (reference sequence). The CDR3 totals 15 residues. Deletions cut 6 bases from V and 0 bases from J, with 12 bases between. The CDR3 reads CASRIGQTSYNEQFF. Written as DNA, the CDR3 is TGTGCCAGCAGGATCGGACAGACCTCCTACAATGAGCAGTTCTTC.

The J gene is TRBJ1-1, the V gene TRBV2, with D perhaps TRBD1 (5 bases). V dropped 4 bases and J dropped 3 bases, with 12 bases sitting between them. The V gene's germline CDR1 is SNHLY and CDR2 FYNNEI. CDR3 length: 14 residues. The CDR3 DNA reads as TGTGCCAGCAGTGTGGAGGGGTCGGACACTGAAGCTTTCTTT. Translating gives CASSVEGSDTEAFF.

This clone was observed a handful of times. The gene calls are TRBV19 and TRBJ2-7; D tentatively fits TRBD1 or TRBD2 (5 bases each). V dropped 6 bases and J dropped 2 bases, with 14 bases sitting between them. The CDR3 contains 14 residues. Germline CDR1 and CDR2: LNHDA and SQIVND (reference sequence). The CDR3 DNA reads TGTGCCAGTAGATCTTCCGGGGCGGCCTACGAGCAGTACTTC. This encodes CASRSSGAAYEQYF.

This clone has a handful of counts. The chain recombines TRBV5-1 with TRBJ2-7; D is ambiguous. Germline CDR1 and CDR2: SGHRS and YFSETQ. There are 15 residues in the CDR3. Trimming cost V 0 bases and J 0 bases, with 10 bases left between them. CDR3 sequence reads: CASSLGVGSSYEQYF. Here the CDR3 DNA reads TGCGCCAGCAGCTTGGGGGTCGGATCCTCCTACGAGCAGTACTTC.

The chain has TRBV2 and TRBJ1-2; the D gene is possibly TRBD1 (5 bases). The CDR3 extends over 12 amino acids. The germline gives CDR1 SNHLY, CDR2 FYNNEI. The V gene lost 8 bases and the J gene lost 7 bases, with 14 bases spanning the gap. CDR3 region: CASQDRGGGYTF. The CDR3 nucleotides read TGTGCCAGCCAGGACCGGGGCGGTGGCTACACCTTC.

The rearrangement uses TRBV7-8 and TRBJ1-5, with D possibly being TRBD1 (6 bases). Germline V gene sequence: CDR1 SGHVS, CDR2 FQNEAQ. The CDR3 length is 15 residues. The ends were cut back, 4 bases at V and 7 bases at J, with 17 bases in the middle. CDR3 nucleotide sequence: TGTGCCAGCAGCTCAAGGGGGGGGCGGAGGCAGCCCCAGCATTTT. It specifies CASSSRGGRRQPQHF.

V usage is TRBV28 and J usage is TRBJ1-1, with D perhaps matching TRBD1 (5 bases). CDR1 MDHEN and CDR2 SYDVKM come from the germline V gene. This CDR3 is 15 amino acids long. The V end was cut by 4 bases, the J end by 7 bases, with 19 bases between. As DNA, the CDR3 is TGTGCCAGCAGTTGGGCCCTGTGGGGAAGGGGTGAAGCTTTCTTT. This encodes CASSWALWGRGEAFF.

This chain joins TRBV29-1 and TRBJ2-7, with 7 bases fitting TRBD2. The germline gives CDR1 SQVTM, CDR2 ANQGSEA. V trimming: 4 bases; J trimming: 0 bases; junction bases outside the gene matches: 3. The CDR3 has 13 residues. The CDR3 protein is CSVVGGISYEQYF. The DNA of the CDR3 is TGCAGCGTTGTGGGAGGGATCTCCTACGAGCAGTACTTC.

V gene TRBV21-1 combines with J gene TRBJ1-1. TRBV21-1 constitutes a pseudogene. There are 15 residues in the CDR3. The CDR3 sequence: CASSRGTAGNTEAFF. The CDR3 bases are TGTGCCAGCAGCAGAGGGACGGCAGGGAACACTGAAGCTTTCTTT.

A single count supports this clone. The J gene is TRBJ2-7, the V gene TRBV7-7, with D unclear. This CDR3 is 14 amino acids long. Germline CDR1 and CDR2: SSHAT and FNYEAQ (reference sequence). V lost 0 bases, J lost 3 bases, and 9 bases lay in between. The CDR3, as DNA: TGTGCCAGCAGCTTAGCAGGGAATATCTACGAGCAGTACTTC. Its protein product is CASSLAGNIYEQYF.

The J gene is TRBJ2-2, the V gene TRBV9; 9 positions match TRBD1. Per the germline V gene, CDR1 is SGDLS and CDR2 is YYNGEE. The ends lost 3 bases at V and 5 bases at J; junction bases unmatched: 5. The CDR3 has 15 residues. CDR3 region: CASSAGTGRTGELFF. CDR3 sequence (DNA): TGTGCCAGCAGCGCGGGGACAGGGAGGACCGGGGAGCTGTTTTTT. Complete variable domain (other parts from reference TRBV9 and TRBJ2-2): DSGVTQTPKHLITATGQRVTLRCSPRSGDLSVYWYQQSLDQGLQFLIQYYNGEERAKGNILERFSAQQFPDLHSELNLSSLELGDSALYFCASSAGTGRTGELFFGEGSRLTVL.

The chain recombines TRBV29-1 with TRBJ1-1, with TRBD1 matching over 7 bases. J gave up 4 bases and V 4 bases, and 3 bases lay outside the gene matches. The CDR3 covers 12 residues. From germline, CDR1 is SQVTM and CDR2 ANQGSEA. In DNA, the CDR3 is TGCAGCGTTGTAAGGGGGCCCACTGAAGCTTTCTTT. This sequence encodes CSVVRGPTEAFF.